This is a list of T cell receptor beta chains from one sample in a study of vaccination and CD4 T cells after COVID-19. TCRdb recomputed calls from the PCR reads with MiXCR, one row per CDR3 protein. The sample contains 20,000 to 25,000 distinct CDR3 sequences, about 59% of which appear only once. These receptors' antigens are unknown. The specimen was CD4+ T cells from blood, cultured in vitro, collected before SARS-CoV-2 vaccination. The receptors derive from a human donor who received a COVID-19 vaccine. CDR3s include the opening cysteine and the closing phenylalanine or tryptophan. A D gene is named only where the DNA matches it firmly. Some rows mark clone size as missing; the rest say once, few, many or name a class of expanded clone.

v_gene: TRBV20-1; abundance: -; d_gene: TRBD1; j_gene: TRBJ2-3; CDR3nt: TGCAGTGCTGGCCCCGGGACAGGCACAGATACGCAGTATTTT; CDR3aa: CSAGPGTGTDTQYF
v_gene: TRBV24-1; abundance: few; d_gene: TRBD1; j_gene: TRBJ2-5; CDR3nt: TGTGCCACCAGTGACGGCGGACAGGGCCAAGAGACCCAGTACTTC; CDR3aa: CATSDGGQGQETQYF
v_gene: TRBV2; abundance: -; d_gene: -; j_gene: TRBJ1-2; CDR3nt: TGTGCCAGCAGGGTAACTCAGGATGGCTACACCTTC; CDR3aa: CASRVTQDGYTF
v_gene: TRBV7-2; abundance: few; d_gene: -; j_gene: TRBJ1-6; CDR3nt: TGTGCCAGCAGCCCAAAGGGGCAGGGAAATTCACCCCTCCACTTT; CDR3aa: CASSPKGQGNSPLHF
v_gene: TRBV6-1; abundance: -; d_gene: -; j_gene: TRBJ2-7; CDR3nt: TGTGCCAGCAGCAAGGGGGGCGGGGGTACCTACGAGCAGTACTTC; CDR3aa: CASSKGGGGTYEQYF
v_gene: TRBV7-9; abundance: -; d_gene: TRBD1; j_gene: TRBJ2-2; CDR3nt: TGTGCCAGCAGCTCAGACAGGGTGTCGGAGCTGTTTTTT; CDR3aa: CASSSDRVSELFF
v_gene: TRBV27; abundance: -; d_gene: TRBD1; j_gene: TRBJ2-1; CDR3nt: TGTGCCAGCAGTTTTTCCGGGACAGGGGGGCGGTTCTTC; CDR3aa: CASSFSGTGGRFF
v_gene: TRBV19; abundance: -; d_gene: -; j_gene: TRBJ1-5; CDR3nt: TGTGCCAGTAGTATCCACCGGGATCAGCCCCAGCATTTT; CDR3aa: CASSIHRDQPQHF
v_gene: TRBV6-1; abundance: -; d_gene: -; j_gene: TRBJ2-5; CDR3nt: TGTGCCAGCAGGAGGGGAGGAGGGGTGGGCCAAGAGACCCAGTACTTC; CDR3aa: CASRRGGGVGQETQYF
v_gene: TRBV7-8; abundance: -; d_gene: -; j_gene: TRBJ1-4; CDR3nt: TGTGCCAGCAGCCCTCAGACTGGAGTATCTGAAAAACTGTTTTTT; CDR3aa: CASSPQTGVSEKLFF
v_gene: TRBV20-1; abundance: -; d_gene: -; j_gene: TRBJ1-2; CDR3nt: TGCAGTGCCGGCGACGACGGTGACGGCTACACCTTC; CDR3aa: CSAGDDGDGYTF
v_gene: TRBV9; abundance: -; d_gene: -; j_gene: TRBJ1-2; CDR3nt: TGTGCCAGCAGCGTACAACAGGGTACGCATGGCTACACCTTC; CDR3aa: CASSVQQGTHGYTF
v_gene: TRBV19; abundance: -; d_gene: -; j_gene: TRBJ1-2; CDR3nt: TGTGCCAGTAGTTCTCACGGACGCGAGGATGGCTACACCTTC; CDR3aa: CASSSHGREDGYTF
v_gene: TRBV6-1; abundance: once; d_gene: -; j_gene: TRBJ2-5; CDR3nt: -; CDR3aa: CASSEVGGGIQETQYF
v_gene: TRBV20-1; abundance: -; d_gene: TRBD2; j_gene: TRBJ2-7; CDR3nt: TGCAGTGCTAGGCTAGCGGGGTCCTACGAGCAGTACTTC; CDR3aa: CSARLAGSYEQYF
v_gene: TRBV7-9; abundance: once; d_gene: TRBD1; j_gene: TRBJ1-2; CDR3nt: TGTGCCAGCAGCTTTCAGGGGGCCAGTGGCTACACCTTC; CDR3aa: CASSFQGASGYTF
v_gene: TRBV24-1; abundance: -; d_gene: -; j_gene: TRBJ2-5; CDR3nt: TGTGCCACCAGCCAGGGTCGAGAGACCCAGTACTTC; CDR3aa: CATSQGRETQYF